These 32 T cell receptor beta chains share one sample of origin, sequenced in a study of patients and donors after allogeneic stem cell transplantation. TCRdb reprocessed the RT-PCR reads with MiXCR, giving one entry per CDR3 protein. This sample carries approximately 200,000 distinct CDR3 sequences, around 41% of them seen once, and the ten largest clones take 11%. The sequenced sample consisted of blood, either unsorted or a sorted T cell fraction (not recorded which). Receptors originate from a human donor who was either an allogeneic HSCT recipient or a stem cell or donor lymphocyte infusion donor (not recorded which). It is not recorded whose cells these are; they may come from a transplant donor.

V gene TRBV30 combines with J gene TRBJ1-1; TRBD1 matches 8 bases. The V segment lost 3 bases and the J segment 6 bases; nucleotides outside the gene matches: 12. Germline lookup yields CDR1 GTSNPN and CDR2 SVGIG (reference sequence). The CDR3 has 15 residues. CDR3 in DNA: TGTGCCTGGAGCCTTTCTGGACAGGGCGGGGCTGAAGCTTTCTTT. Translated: CAWSLSGQGGAEAFF.

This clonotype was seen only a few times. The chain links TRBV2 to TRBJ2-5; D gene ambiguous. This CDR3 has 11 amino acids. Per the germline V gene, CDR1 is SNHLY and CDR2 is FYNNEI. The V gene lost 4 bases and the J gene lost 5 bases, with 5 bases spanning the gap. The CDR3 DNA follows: TGTGCCAGCAGTGGGGTCGAGACCCAGTACTTC. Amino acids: CASSGVETQYF.

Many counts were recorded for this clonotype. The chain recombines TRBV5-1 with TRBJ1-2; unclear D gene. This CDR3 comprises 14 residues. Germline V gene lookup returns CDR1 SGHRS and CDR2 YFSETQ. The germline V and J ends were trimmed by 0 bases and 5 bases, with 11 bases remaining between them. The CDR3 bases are TGCGCCAGCAGCTTGGCTTGGGAAGGATATGGCTACACCTTC. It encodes CASSLAWEGYGYTF.

In DNA form, the CDR3 reads TGTGCCAGCAGTTACTCCCAGGGAGTCACTGAAGCTTTCTTT. Translating it yields CASSYSQGVTEAFF. J is TRBJ1-1 and V is TRBV6-6; the D gene is possibly TRBD1 (5 bases). Germline V gene data show CDR1 as MNHNY and CDR2 as SVGAGI (reference sequence). The CDR3 runs to 14 residues. V gave up 0 bases and J gave up 4 bases, with 9 bases separating them.

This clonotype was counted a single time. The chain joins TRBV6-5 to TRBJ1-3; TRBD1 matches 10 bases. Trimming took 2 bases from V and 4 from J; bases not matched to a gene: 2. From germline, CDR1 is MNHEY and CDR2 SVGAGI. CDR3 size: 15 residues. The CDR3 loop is CASSYDRGPGNTIYF. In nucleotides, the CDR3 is TGTGCCAGCAGTTACGACAGGGGGCCCGGAAACACCATATATTTT.

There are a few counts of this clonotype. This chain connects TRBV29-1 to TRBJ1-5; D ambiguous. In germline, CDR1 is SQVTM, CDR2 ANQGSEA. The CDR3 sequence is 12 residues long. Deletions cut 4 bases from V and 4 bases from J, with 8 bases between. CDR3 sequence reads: CSVGDGNQPQHF. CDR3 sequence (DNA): TGCAGCGTTGGAGACGGTAATCAGCCCCAGCATTTT.

The CDR3: CASSLEKEAFF. The CDR3 DNA is TGTGCCAGCAGCCTGGAAAAAGAGGCTTTCTTT. V usage is TRBV12-3 or TRBV12-4 and J usage is TRBJ1-1; D gene unclear. There are 11 residues in the CDR3. Trimming took 6 bases from V and 11 from J, leaving 13 bases between them.

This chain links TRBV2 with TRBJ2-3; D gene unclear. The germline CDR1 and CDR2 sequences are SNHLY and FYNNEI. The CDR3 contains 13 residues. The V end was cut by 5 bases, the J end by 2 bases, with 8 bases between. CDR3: CASSWTVTDTQYF. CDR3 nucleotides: TGTGCCAGCAGTTGGACGGTCACAGATACGCAGTATTTT.

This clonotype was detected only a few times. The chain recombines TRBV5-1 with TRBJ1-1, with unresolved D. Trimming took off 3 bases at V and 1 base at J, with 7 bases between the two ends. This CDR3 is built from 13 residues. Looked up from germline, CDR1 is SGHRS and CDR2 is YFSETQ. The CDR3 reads CASSSDGNTEAFF. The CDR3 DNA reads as TGCGCCAGCAGCTCGGACGGGAACACTGAAGCTTTCTTT.

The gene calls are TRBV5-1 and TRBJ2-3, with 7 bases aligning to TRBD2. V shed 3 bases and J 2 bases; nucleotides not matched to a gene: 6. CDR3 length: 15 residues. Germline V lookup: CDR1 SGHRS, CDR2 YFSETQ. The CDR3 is CASSSQTSSTDTQYF. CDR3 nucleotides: TGCGCCAGCAGCTCCCAGACTAGCTCCACAGATACGCAGTATTTT.

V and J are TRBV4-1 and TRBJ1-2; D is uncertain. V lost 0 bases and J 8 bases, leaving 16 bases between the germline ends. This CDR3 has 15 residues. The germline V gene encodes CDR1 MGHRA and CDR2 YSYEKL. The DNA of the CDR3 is TGCGCCAGCAGCCAAGATCGACGGTTTGTGGGAGGCTACACCTTC. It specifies CASSQDRRFVGGYTF.

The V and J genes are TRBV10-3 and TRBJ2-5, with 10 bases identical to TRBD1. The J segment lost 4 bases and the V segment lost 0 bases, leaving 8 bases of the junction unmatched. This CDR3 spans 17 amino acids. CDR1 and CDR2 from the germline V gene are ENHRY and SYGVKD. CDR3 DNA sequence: TGTGCCATCAGTGAGTCGGGCATGACAGGGGGCCGAGAGACCCAGTACTTC. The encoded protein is CAISESGMTGGRETQYF.

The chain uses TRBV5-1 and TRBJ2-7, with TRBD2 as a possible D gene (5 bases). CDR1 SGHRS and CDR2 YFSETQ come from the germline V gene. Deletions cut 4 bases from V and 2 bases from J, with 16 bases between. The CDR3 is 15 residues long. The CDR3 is CASSDDRREAYEQYF. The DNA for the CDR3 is TGCGCCAGCAGCGACGACCGACGGGAAGCCTACGAGCAGTACTTC.

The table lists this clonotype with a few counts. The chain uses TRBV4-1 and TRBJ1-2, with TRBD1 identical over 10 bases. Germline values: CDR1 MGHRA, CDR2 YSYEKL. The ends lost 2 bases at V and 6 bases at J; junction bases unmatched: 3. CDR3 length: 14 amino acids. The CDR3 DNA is TGCGCCAGCAGCCAAAGACAGGGGGCGGATGGCTACACCTTC. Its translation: CASSQRQGADGYTF.

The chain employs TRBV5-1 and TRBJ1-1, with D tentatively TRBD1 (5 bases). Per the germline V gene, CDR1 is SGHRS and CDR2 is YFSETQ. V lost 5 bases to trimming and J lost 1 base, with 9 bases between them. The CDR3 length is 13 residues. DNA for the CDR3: TGCGCCAGCAGGGTGCAGGGGAACACTGAAGCTTTCTTT. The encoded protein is CASRVQGNTEAFF.

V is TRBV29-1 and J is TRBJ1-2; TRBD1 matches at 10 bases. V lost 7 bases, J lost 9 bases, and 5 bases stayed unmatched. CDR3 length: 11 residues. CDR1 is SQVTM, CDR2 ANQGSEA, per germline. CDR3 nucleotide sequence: TGCAGCGGCCGGACAGGGGGAAGCTACACCTTC. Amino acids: CSGRTGGSYTF.

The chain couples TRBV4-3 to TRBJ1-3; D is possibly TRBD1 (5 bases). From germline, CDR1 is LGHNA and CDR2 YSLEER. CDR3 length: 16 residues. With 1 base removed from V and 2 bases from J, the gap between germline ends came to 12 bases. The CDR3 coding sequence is TGCGCCAGCAGCCAAGGCCGTGCGGGGGCTGGAAACACCATATATTTT. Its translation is CASSQGRAGAGNTIYF.

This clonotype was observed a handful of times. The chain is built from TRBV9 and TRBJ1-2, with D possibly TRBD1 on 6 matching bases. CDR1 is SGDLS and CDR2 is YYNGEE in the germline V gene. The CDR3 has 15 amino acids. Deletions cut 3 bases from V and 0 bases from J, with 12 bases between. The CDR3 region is CASSARDIPNYGYTF. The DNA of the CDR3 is TGTGCCAGCAGCGCGAGGGACATTCCTAACTATGGCTACACCTTC.

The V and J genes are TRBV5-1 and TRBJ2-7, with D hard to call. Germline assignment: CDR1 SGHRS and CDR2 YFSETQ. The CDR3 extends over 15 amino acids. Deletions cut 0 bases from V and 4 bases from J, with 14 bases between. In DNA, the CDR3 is TGCGCCAGCAGCTTGGGGGTTGCACTGGGATACGAGCAGTACTTC. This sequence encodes CASSLGVALGYEQYF.

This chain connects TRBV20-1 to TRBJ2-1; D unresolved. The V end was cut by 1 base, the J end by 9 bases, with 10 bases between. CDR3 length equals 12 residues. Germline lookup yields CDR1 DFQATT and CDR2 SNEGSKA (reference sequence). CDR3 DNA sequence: TGCAGTGCTAGAGTTGTAGGGATTGAGCAGTTCTTC. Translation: CSARVVGIEQFF.

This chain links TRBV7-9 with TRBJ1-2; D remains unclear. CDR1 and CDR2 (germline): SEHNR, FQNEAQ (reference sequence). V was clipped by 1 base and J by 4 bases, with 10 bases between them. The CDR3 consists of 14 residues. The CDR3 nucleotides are TGTGCCAGCAGCTTAGTAGGGCATCCCTATGGCTACACCTTC. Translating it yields CASSLVGHPYGYTF.

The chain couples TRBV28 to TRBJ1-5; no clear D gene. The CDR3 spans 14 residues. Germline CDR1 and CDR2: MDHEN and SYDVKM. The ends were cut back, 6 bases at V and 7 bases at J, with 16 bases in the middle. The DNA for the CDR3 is TGTGCCAGCAGCCGCGCAGAAACCGGACAGCCCCAGCATTTT. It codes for CASSRAETGQPQHF.

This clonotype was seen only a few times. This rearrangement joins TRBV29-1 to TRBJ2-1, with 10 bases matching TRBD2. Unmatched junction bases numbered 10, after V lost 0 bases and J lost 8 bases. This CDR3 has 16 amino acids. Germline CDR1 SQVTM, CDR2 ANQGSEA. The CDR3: CSVEEILAGVRDEQFF. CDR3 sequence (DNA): TGCAGCGTTGAAGAAATTCTAGCGGGGGTTCGGGATGAGCAGTTCTTC.

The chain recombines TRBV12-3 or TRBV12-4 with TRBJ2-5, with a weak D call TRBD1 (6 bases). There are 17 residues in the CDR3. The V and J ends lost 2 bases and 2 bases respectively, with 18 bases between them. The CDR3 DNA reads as TGTGCCAGCAGTTTAAAGAGACAGGCGGCTGATCAAGAGACCCAGTACTTC. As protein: CASSLKRQAADQETQYF.

In DNA, the CDR3 is TGTGCCAGCAGCGTAGAGACACACCAAGAGACCCAGTACTTC. Amino acid sequence: CASSVETHQETQYF. The chain has TRBV9 and TRBJ2-5, with no clear D. The CDR3 sequence is 14 residues long. Trimming left V 0 bases short and J 0 bases short, with 6 bases between. Germline CDR1 SGDLS, CDR2 YYNGEE.

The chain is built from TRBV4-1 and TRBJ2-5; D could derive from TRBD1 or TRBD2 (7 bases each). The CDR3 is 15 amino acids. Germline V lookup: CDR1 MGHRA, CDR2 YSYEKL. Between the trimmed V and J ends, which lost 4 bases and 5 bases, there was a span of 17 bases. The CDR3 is CASSPQPRGGETQYF. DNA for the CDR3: TGCGCCAGCAGCCCCCAGCCCAGGGGGGGGGAGACCCAGTACTTC.

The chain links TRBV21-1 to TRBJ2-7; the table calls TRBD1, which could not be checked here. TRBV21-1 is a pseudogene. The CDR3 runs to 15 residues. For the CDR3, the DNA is TGTGCCAGCAGCCCTCGACAGGGGGCGAGCTACGAGCAGTACTTC. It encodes CASSPRQGASYEQYF.

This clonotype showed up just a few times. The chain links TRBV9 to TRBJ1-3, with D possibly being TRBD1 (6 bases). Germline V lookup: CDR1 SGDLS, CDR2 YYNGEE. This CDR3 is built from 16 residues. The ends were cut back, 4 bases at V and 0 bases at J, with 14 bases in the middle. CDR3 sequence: CASSPGEGSSGNTIYF. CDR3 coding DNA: TGTGCCAGCAGCCCAGGGGAGGGCAGCTCTGGAAACACCATATATTTT.

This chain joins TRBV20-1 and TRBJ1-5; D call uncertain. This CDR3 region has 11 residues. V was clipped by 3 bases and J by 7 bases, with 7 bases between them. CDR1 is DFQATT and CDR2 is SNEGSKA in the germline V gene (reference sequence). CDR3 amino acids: CSASSTQPQHF. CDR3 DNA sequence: TGCAGTGCTAGCAGCACCCAGCCCCAGCATTTT.

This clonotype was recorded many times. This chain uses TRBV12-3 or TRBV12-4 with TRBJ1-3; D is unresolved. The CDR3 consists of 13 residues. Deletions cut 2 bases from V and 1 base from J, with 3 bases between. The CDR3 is CASSLSSGNTIYF. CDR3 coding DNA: TGTGCCAGCAGTTTATCTTCTGGAAACACCATATATTTT.

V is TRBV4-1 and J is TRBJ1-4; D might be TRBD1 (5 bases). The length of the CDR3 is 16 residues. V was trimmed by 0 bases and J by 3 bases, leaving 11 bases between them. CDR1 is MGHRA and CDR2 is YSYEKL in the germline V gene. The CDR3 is CASSQEYRMSNEKLFF. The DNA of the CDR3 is TGCGCCAGCAGCCAAGAGTACAGGATGTCTAATGAAAAACTGTTTTTT.

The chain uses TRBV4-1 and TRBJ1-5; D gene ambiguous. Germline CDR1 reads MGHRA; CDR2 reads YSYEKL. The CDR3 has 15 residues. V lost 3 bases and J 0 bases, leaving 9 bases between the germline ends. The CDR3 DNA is TGCGCCAGCAGCCAGTCAGGAGGTAGCAATCAGCCCCAGCATTTT. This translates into CASSQSGGSNQPQHF.